This TCR beta chain comes out of a study of T cell clonality in common variable immunodeficiency. Study-level points and caveats: TCRbeta clonality was increased in CVID versus healthy controls. Common variable immunodeficiency TCR beta sequences reportedly had fewer deletions and N-nucleotide insertions.

Comments on this clone: Its antigen is undetermined. One end of the junction fails to match germline, which may point to a read error. With the read ending 3 residues before the CDR3 end, the germline J gene is used to fill in that end.

Some clones are missing from TCRdb's copy, which holds only in-frame ones; the method was immunoSEQ multiplex PCR. Sampling found 23,000 or so clones, none seen once. CVID subjects were some 15 female and roughly 31 male, aged roughly 8 to 64. The CDR3 runs 15 residues. The germline CDR1 and CDR2 sequences are SSHAT and FNYEAQ (reference sequence). The V gene is TRBV7-7, the J gene TRBJ2-5; 15 nucleotides agree with TRBD2. This TCR was recovered from a human donor with common variable immunodeficiency. Sample: peripheral blood mononuclear cells. CDR3 DNA (partial): TGTGCTAGCAGCTACGGGACTAGCGGGGGGGAGACC. Amino acids: CASSYGTSGGET. The full CDR3 is CASSYGTSGGETQYF.